This TCR beta chain was sequenced during a study of CD4 T cells in relation to SARS-CoV-2 and coronaviruses. About this clone itself: Antigen specificity is unknown.

Repertoires were generated with immunoSEQ multiplex PCR, while TCRdb's copy carries only in-frame clones and drops some. The table has some 19,000 clones, 70% to 85% seen once. The unexposed donors gave CD4+ T cells in about 2011-2019, prior to COVID-19. CD4+ T cells were isolated from the cells after 10 days of culture. Cells permitting, SARS-CoV-2 S/N and four cold-coronavirus spikes were tested on unexposed-donor CD4+ T cells. This CDR3 spans 15 amino acids. V lost 0 bases, J lost 5 bases, and 7 bases stayed unmatched. Germline V gene sequence: CDR1 SGDLS, CDR2 YYNGEE. V usage is TRBV9 and J usage is TRBJ1-1, with 7 bases that match TRBD1. This receptor was identified in a human donor in good health. The sample consisted of CD4+ T cells from PBMCs, cultured in vitro. CDR3 in amino acids: CASSVVGQGVTEAFF. CDR3 nucleotides: TGTGCCAGCAGCGTAGTCGGGCAGGGGGTGACTGAAGCTTTCTTT.